This entry is about one TCR beta chain. The antigen is unknown. These data come from a study of blood T cells in healthy people across ages. Study details: T cells yielded about one barcoded beta molecule per two cells through template switching. Study conclusions and caveats: TCR beta diversity per million T cells fell roughly linearly with age.

A sample-barcoded 5' primer and a J-beta primer mix were used in a second PCR of roughly 7 to 11 cycles. Each cDNA molecule was tagged by a template-switch adaptor with 12 random nucleotides. All samples gave at least 2.5 million CDR3-containing paired-end reads. Using its own MiXCR run on the 5' RACE reads, TCRdb lists one record per CDR3 protein. The sample comprises about a million distinct CDR3 sequences, 48% of which are singletons, and around 15% rests with the top ten. Per the germline V gene, CDR1 is SGHTA and CDR2 is FQGTGA. This CDR3 region has 12 residues. V lost 5 bases and J 9 bases, leaving 11 bases between the germline ends.

The TCR sequence derives from a man aged 25 to 40 in good health. Sequenced: blood. V gene TRBV7-3 combines with J gene TRBJ2-1; no firm D call. The CDR3 DNA sequence: TGTGCCAGCAGCCATGGGATGGGTGAGCAGTTCTTC. Amino acid sequence: CASSHGMGEQFF.